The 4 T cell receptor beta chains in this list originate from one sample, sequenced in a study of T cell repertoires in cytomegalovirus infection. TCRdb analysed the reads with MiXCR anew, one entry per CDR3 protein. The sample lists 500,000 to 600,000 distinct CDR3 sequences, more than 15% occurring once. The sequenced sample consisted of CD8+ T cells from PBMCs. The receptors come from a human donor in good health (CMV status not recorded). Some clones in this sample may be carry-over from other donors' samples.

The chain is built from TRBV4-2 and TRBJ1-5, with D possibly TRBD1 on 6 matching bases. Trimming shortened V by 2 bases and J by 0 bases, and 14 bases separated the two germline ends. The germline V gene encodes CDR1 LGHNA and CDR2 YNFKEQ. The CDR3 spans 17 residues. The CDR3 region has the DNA TGTGCCAGCAGCCAAATGGGGGGCCAGTATAGCAATCAGCCCCAGCATTTT. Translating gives CASSQMGGQYSNQPQHF.

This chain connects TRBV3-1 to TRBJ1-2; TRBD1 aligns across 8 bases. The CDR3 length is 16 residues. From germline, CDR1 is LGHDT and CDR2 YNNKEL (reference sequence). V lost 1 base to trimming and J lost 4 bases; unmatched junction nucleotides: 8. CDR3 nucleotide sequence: TGTGCCAGCAGCCAAGCCCATGACAGGGGAGCCTATGGCTACACCTTC. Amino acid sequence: CASSQAHDRGAYGYTF.

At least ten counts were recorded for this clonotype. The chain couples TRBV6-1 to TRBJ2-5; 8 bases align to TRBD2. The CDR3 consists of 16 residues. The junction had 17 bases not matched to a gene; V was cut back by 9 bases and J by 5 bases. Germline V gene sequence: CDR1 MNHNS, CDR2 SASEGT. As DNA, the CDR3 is TGTGCCAGTAGTAGGACTAGCACCGACTCAGGCGAGACCCAGTACTTC. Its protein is CASSRTSTDSGETQYF.

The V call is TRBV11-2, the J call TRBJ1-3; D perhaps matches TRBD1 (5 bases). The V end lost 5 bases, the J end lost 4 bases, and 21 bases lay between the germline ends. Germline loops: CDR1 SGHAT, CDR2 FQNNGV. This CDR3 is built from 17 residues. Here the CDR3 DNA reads TGTGCCAGCAGCCCTAGAGAGGGCAGGGTCACGGGAAACACCATATATTTT. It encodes CASSPREGRVTGNTIYF.